Listed below are T cell receptor beta chains from one sample, sequenced in a study of T cell repertoires in cytomegalovirus infection. Their recognized antigens are unknown. TCRdb reprocessed the reads with MiXCR, giving one entry per CDR3 protein. Of approximately 50,000 distinct CDR3 sequences listed, 20% are singletons. The specimen was CD8+ T cells from cultured PBMCs, collected from culture after CMV antigen stimulation. The receptors were sampled from a human donor in good health (CMV status not recorded). Some clones in this sample may be carry-over from other donors' samples. Each CDR3 is given with its conserved first and last residue. Each record gives: CDR3 length, J gene, D gene, V gene, clone size, CDR3 protein, CDR3 DNA. The D gene is left open where the match is weak. Clone sizes are given selectively: once, few, many, or a class where the clone is expanded.

15	TRBJ2-6	-	TRBV20-1	-	CSAADWHSGANVLTF	TGCAGTGCCGCTGACTGGCACTCTGGGGCCAACGTCCTGACTTTC
16	TRBJ1-5	-	TRBV7-2	many	CASSSMPRDGNQPQHF	TGTGCCAGCAGCTCCATGCCCCGGGACGGTAATCAGCCCCAGCATTTT
14	TRBJ2-7	-	TRBV6-5	-	CASSYRREGYEQYF	TGTGCCAGCAGTTACCGGCGGGAAGGGTACGAGCAGTACTTC
20	TRBJ2-1	TRBD2	TRBV7-6	-	CASSLISGGESSYSYNEQFF	TGTGCCAGCAGTTTGATAAGCGGGGGGGAAAGTTCGTACTCCTACAATGAGCAGTTCTTC
12	TRBJ2-7	-	TRBV27	-	CASSPGHSEQYF	TGTGCCAGCAGTCCAGGACACAGCGAGCAGTACTTC
16	TRBJ2-1	-	TRBV20-1	few	CSARGSPGAPGNEQFF	TGCAGTGCTAGGGGATCCCCAGGGGCCCCGGGAAATGAGCAGTTCTTC
12	TRBJ2-7	-	TRBV25-1	-	CASSWGNYEQYF	TGTGCCAGCAGCTGGGGGAACTACGAGCAGTACTTC
14	TRBJ2-7	-	TRBV7-7	few	CASSLGLGAYEQYF	TGTGCCAGCAGCTTAGGACTCGGTGCCTACGAGCAGTACTTC
11	TRBJ2-7	-	TRBV11-2	-	CASSFLFEQYF	TGTGCCAGCAGCTTTCTTTTCGAGCAGTACTTC
16	TRBJ1-2	TRBD1	TRBV14	few	CASSQAPTGIDYGYTF	TGTGCCAGCAGCCAAGCACCGACAGGGATAGACTATGGCTACACCTTC
19	TRBJ2-1	TRBD2	TRBV4-1	-	CASSQGSILSGGVYNEQFF	TGCGCCAGCAGCCAAGGCTCTATACTAAGCGGGGGCGTTTACAATGAGCAGTTCTTC
12	TRBJ1-1	-	TRBV7-2	-	CASSRTDTEAFF	TGTGCCAGCAGTAGGACGGACACTGAAGCTTTCTTT
12	TRBJ2-5	-	TRBV28	-	CASSLGLETQYF	TGTGCCAGCAGCTTGGGGCTGGAGACCCAGTACTTC
15	TRBJ1-4	-	TRBV27	-	CASSLSQRGDEKLFF	TGTGCCAGCAGTTTATCGCAAAGGGGGGATGAAAAACTGTTTTTT
15	TRBJ2-2	-	TRBV28	-	CASSLWAVNTGELFF	TGTGCCAGCAGTTTGTGGGCGGTGAACACCGGGGAGCTGTTTTTT
15	TRBJ1-5	-	TRBV27	few	CASSYPDTRNQPQHF	TGTGCCAGCAGTTACCCGGACACTCGCAATCAGCCCCAGCATTTT
14	TRBJ2-5	TRBD2	TRBV29-1	few	CSACSGGPEETQYF	TGCAGCGCCTGTAGCGGGGGCCCAGAAGAGACCCAGTACTTC
16	TRBJ1-1	-	TRBV6-2/TRBV6-3	-	CASSYRNSRMNTEAFF	TGTGCCAGCAGTTACCGGAACAGTCGGATGAACACTGAAGCTTTCTTT
15	TRBJ2-7	TRBD1	TRBV12-3/TRBV12-4	-	CASIIGTGAGYEQYF	TGTGCCAGCATCATAGGGACAGGGGCTGGGTACGAGCAGTACTTC
17	TRBJ2-2	-	TRBV7-2	few	CASPQAGLTENTGELFF	TGTGCCAGCCCCCAGGCAGGCCTGACAGAGAACACCGGGGAGCTGTTTTTT
14	TRBJ2-7	-	TRBV11-2	-	CASSLGPAKYEQYF	TGTGCCAGCAGCTTAGGGCCCGCAAAGTACGAGCAGTACTTC
11	TRBJ2-1	-	TRBV5-4	few	CASSGSNEQFF	TGTGCCAGCAGCGGATCCAATGAGCAGTTCTTC
13	TRBJ2-7	TRBD2	TRBV7-3	few	CASSLNGGGEQYF	TGTGCCAGCAGCTTAAACGGGGGGGGAGAGCAGTACTTC
18	TRBJ1-5	TRBD1	TRBV7-2	few	CASSLGRAGGAGNQPQHF	TGTGCCAGCAGCTTAGGTAGGGCAGGGGGCGCTGGCAATCAGCCCCAGCATTTT
13	TRBJ2-1	TRBD2	TRBV2	few	CASPGLVYNEQFF	TGTGCCAGTCCGGGACTAGTTTACAATGAGCAGTTCTTC
15	TRBJ1-1	-	TRBV7-9	-	CVSSPTWGLNTEAFF	TGTGTCAGCAGCCCTACGTGGGGGCTGAACACTGAAGCTTTCTTT
12	TRBJ1-2	-	TRBV6-2/TRBV6-3	-	CASSPATYGYTF	TGTGCCAGCAGTCCAGCGACCTATGGCTACACCTTC
13	TRBJ2-1	TRBD2	TRBV7-3	few	CATSSGGANEQFF	TGTGCCACTTCGAGCGGGGGGGCCAATGAGCAGTTCTTC
14	TRBJ1-5	-	TRBV29-1	few	CSVGVESGNQPQHF	TGCAGCGTTGGAGTGGAGTCTGGGAATCAGCCCCAGCATTTT
12	TRBJ2-1	TRBD2	TRBV6-1	-	CASNGLAGEQFF	TGTGCCAGCAACGGACTAGCGGGTGAGCAGTTCTTC
11	TRBJ1-1	-	TRBV11-2	-	CASSLGAGAFF	TGTGCCAGCAGCTTAGGGGCAGGAGCTTTCTTT
13	TRBJ1-1	TRBD1	TRBV13	few	CATNYRGNTEAFF	TGTGCCACCAACTACAGGGGTAACACTGAAGCTTTCTTT
15	TRBJ1-2	-	TRBV27	few	CASSLSKRTSYGYTF	TGTGCCAGCAGTTTATCAAAGCGCACGAGTTATGGCTACACCTTC
15	TRBJ2-1	TRBD2	TRBV12-3/TRBV12-4	-	CASMPGLAFNNEQFF	TGTGCCAGCATGCCGGGACTAGCGTTTAACAATGAGCAGTTCTTC
16	TRBJ2-5	TRBD1	TRBV6-2/TRBV6-3	-	CASSYPHQGDQETQYF	TGTGCCAGCAGTTACCCCCATCAGGGGGACCAAGAGACCCAGTACTTC
16	TRBJ2-4	-	TRBV7-2	few	CASSLAQGRAKNIQYF	TGTGCCAGCAGCTTAGCGCAAGGAAGGGCCAAAAACATTCAGTACTTC
12	TRBJ2-5	-	TRBV6-2/TRBV6-3	many	CASSYSLETQYF	TGTGCCAGCAGTTACTCCCTCGAGACCCAGTACTTC
12	TRBJ1-1	-	TRBV27	medium-sized	CASRQGGTEAFF	TGTGCCAGCAGGCAGGGAGGTACTGAAGCTTTCTTT
15	TRBJ1-5	TRBD1	TRBV7-2	-	CASSTSGTAFQPQHF	TGTGCCAGCAGCACGTCCGGGACAGCCTTTCAGCCCCAGCATTTT
12	TRBJ1-1	-	TRBV15	-	CATSGANTEAFF	TGTGCCACCAGCGGGGCTAACACTGAAGCTTTCTTT
13	TRBJ2-7	-	TRBV10-3	-	CAISDPGSYEQYF	TGTGCCATCAGTGATCCAGGGTCCTACGAGCAGTACTTC
15	TRBJ1-1	-	TRBV14	few	CASTQGAAGVTEAFF	TGTGCCAGCACCCAAGGGGCAGCTGGAGTAACTGAAGCTTTCTTT
14	TRBJ2-7	-	TRBV7-2	-	CASSLPSGDYEQYF	TGTGCCAGCAGCTTGCCCTCAGGGGACTACGAGCAGTACTTC
15	TRBJ2-1	TRBD2	TRBV7-6	many	CASSLREGTPNEQFF	TGTGCCAGCAGCTTACGGGAGGGAACCCCCAATGAGCAGTTCTTC
15	TRBJ2-7	TRBD2	TRBV12-3/TRBV12-4	-	CASSDRRLATDEQYF	TGTGCCAGCAGTGATCGCCGACTAGCGACCGACGAGCAGTACTTC
12	TRBJ2-1	-	TRBV7-2	-	CASSFSGVEQFF	TGTGCCAGCAGCTTTAGCGGTGTTGAGCAGTTCTTC
16	TRBJ1-3	TRBD1	TRBV7-8	few	CASEGGGRGSGNTIYF	TGTGCCAGCGAGGGCGGTGGCAGGGGGTCTGGAAACACCATATATTTT
13	TRBJ2-7	-	TRBV7-2	-	CASSLDGPYEQYF	TGTGCCAGCAGCTTAGACGGACCCTACGAGCAGTACTTC
16	TRBJ2-7	-	TRBV27	once	CASSGYAQGPGYEQYF	TGTGCCAGCAGTGGGTATGCACAGGGACCCGGCTACGAGCAGTACTTC
13	TRBJ1-1	TRBD1	TRBV10-2	few	CASSGQGYTEAFF	TGCGCCAGCAGTGGACAGGGTTACACTGAAGCTTTCTTT